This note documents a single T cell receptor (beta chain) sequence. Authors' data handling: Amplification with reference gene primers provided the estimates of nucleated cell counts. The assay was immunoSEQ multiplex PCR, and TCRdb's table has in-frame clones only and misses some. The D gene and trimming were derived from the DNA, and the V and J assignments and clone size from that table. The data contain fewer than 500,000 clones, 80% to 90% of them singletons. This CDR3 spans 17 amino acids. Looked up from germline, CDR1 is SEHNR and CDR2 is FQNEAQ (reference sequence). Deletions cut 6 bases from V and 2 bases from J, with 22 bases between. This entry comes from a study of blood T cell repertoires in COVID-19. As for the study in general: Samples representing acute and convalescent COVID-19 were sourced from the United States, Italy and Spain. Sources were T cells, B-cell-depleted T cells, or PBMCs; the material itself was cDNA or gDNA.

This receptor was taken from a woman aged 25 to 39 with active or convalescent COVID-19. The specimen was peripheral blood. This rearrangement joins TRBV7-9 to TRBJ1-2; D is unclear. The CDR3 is CASSYITGGIPNYGYTF. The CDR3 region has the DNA TGTGCCAGCAGTTACATAACGGGCGGGATCCCCAACTATGGCTACACCTTC.